This T cell receptor (beta chain) was identified in a study of CD8 T cells in ankylosing spondylitis. Findings and caveats of the study: Reportedly, disease-linked clones are significantly enriched in ankylosing spondylitis patients' matched synovial fluid.

Trimming left V 0 bases short and J 2 bases short, with 10 bases between. The CDR3 runs to 15 residues. Germline V gene data show CDR1 as SGDLS and CDR2 as YYNGEE. This clonotype appeared many times. What it recognizes is unknown. Preparation of TCR beta libraries was done by quantitative 5'-RACE with molecular barcodes. Via MiXCR, TCRdb re-called the 5' RACE reads, giving one row per CDR3 protein. Here the sample spans about 42,000 distinct CDR3 sequences, about 4% being singletons. V and J are TRBV9 and TRBJ2-3; D uncertain. This TCR came from a female donor with ankylosing spondylitis or in good health (not recorded which). Sequenced sample: blood, either unsorted or a sorted T cell fraction (not recorded which). The CDR3, as DNA: TGTGCCAGCAGCGTAGTCGGTTCTCTCACAGATACGCAGTATTTT. Translated: CASSVVGSLTDTQYF.